This note documents a single T cell receptor (beta chain) sequence. This sample is drawn from a study of blood T cell repertoires in COVID-19. Clones were sequenced by immunoSEQ multiplex PCR, and TCRdb holds only the in-frame ones, with some missing. The sample yields about 270,000 clones, approximately 86% seen once. From germline, CDR1 is KGHSH and CDR2 LQKENI. With 4 bases clipped from V and 2 bases from J, the junction kept 8 bases outside the gene matches. The CDR3 sequence is 15 residues long. The specimen was peripheral blood. V gene TRBV18 combines with J gene TRBJ2-7, with 7 bases fitting TRBD2. The sequence derives from a man in his forties with active or convalescent COVID-19. The CDR3 region has the DNA TGTGCCAGCTCACGGGGGGGTGAGGGTGCCTACGAGCAGTACTTC. Residues: CASSRGGEGAYEQYF.